A single sample gave rise to the 30 T cell receptor beta chains below, sequenced in a study of breast tumors, draining lymph nodes, adjacent tissues. Samples came from axillary lymph nodes draining the breast cancer. One entry per CDR3 protein, called by TCRdb with MiXCR from the multiplex PCR reads. Here the sample spans fewer than 150,000 distinct CDR3 sequences, roughly 20% being singletons. The sequenced material came from axillary lymph node tissue. The receptor source for this set is a female donor with breast cancer. Some clones in this sample may be carry-over from other donors' samples.

A word on this clonotype: Given a much more abundant clone one base away, this may be a read error. The V gene is TRBV18, the J gene TRBJ2-7; D is perhaps TRBD1 (6 bases). The V gene's germline CDR1 is KGHSH and CDR2 LQKENI. CDR3 length equals 13 residues. As DNA, the CDR3 is TGTGCCTGCTCATGGACAGTGGGATACGAGCAGTACTTC. It is translated as CACSWTVGYEQYF.

This clonotype occurred many times. The chain couples TRBV6-5 to TRBJ1-5, with D perhaps matching TRBD1 (6 bases). Trimming took 6 bases from V and 6 from J, leaving 12 bases between them. CDR1 and CDR2 (germline): MNHEY, SVGAGI. The CDR3 is 13 amino acids. The CDR3 protein is CASSEAGVQPQHF. CDR3 coding DNA: TGTGCCAGCAGCGAAGCAGGGGTTCAGCCCCAGCATTTT.

Regarding this clonotype: A read error is possible here, since a much larger clone lies one base away. This chain joins TRBV11-2 and TRBJ2-7; D might be TRBD1 (6 bases). The CDR3 has 15 amino acids. From germline, CDR1 is SGHAT and CDR2 FQNNGV. The V end lost 5 bases, the J end lost 2 bases, and 16 bases lay between the germline ends. Here the CDR3 DNA reads TGTGCCAGCAGCCTCTCTTGGGACACCACCTACGAGCAGTACTTC. This encodes CASSLSWDTTYEQYF.

This clonotype was observed at least ten times. The chain joins TRBV15 to TRBJ2-1; TRBD2 is a possible D gene (6 bases). Germline-derived CDR1 and CDR2 are LNHNV and YYDKDF (reference sequence). The CDR3 spans 16 residues. The V and J ends lost 5 bases and 5 bases respectively, with 19 bases between them. As DNA, the CDR3 is TGTGCCACCAGCGGATTTCGTGGAGGGCCGGACAATGAGCAGTTCTTC. It encodes CATSGFRGGPDNEQFF.

This clonotype was recorded at least ten times. J is TRBJ1-5 and V is TRBV18; a possible D gene is TRBD1 (5 bases). The V end lost 6 bases, the J end lost 0 bases, and 6 bases lay between the germline ends. The CDR3 covers 13 residues. Per the germline V gene, CDR1 is KGHSH and CDR2 is LQKENI. The CDR3 bases are TGTGCCAGCTCCCAGGGTAGCAATCAGCCCCAGCATTTT. It specifies CASSQGSNQPQHF.

This clonotype was observed a few times. The rearrangement uses TRBV19 and TRBJ2-5; 10 positions match TRBD2. Germline trimming cut 7 bases from V and 4 bases from J; bases unmatched to any gene: 12. Germline V gives CDR1 LNHDA, CDR2 SQIVND (reference sequence). The CDR3 is 16 residues long. CDR3 sequence: CASTDEVAGGSETQYF. Here the CDR3 DNA reads TGTGCCAGTACCGATGAGGTAGCGGGAGGTTCAGAGACCCAGTACTTC.

Ten or more counts support this clonotype. The V and J genes are TRBV19 and TRBJ2-1, with D possibly being TRBD1 (6 bases). CDR3 size: 16 residues. Trimming removed 1 base at V and 4 bases at J, with 14 bases between. Looked up from germline, CDR1 is LNHDA and CDR2 is SQIVND (reference sequence). DNA of the CDR3: TGTGCCAGTAGTATAGGAGGGGGAAGTATGTACAATGAGCAGTTCTTC. Translation: CASSIGGGSMYNEQFF.

This clonotype was counted many times. V and J are TRBV18 and TRBJ1-2; D unresolved. The CDR3 extends over 13 amino acids. With 2 bases removed from V and 1 base from J, the gap between germline ends came to 5 bases. Germline V gene sequence: CDR1 KGHSH, CDR2 LQKENI. For the CDR3, the DNA is TGTGCCAGCTCACCAGATGGTAACTATGGCTACACCTTC. It yields the protein CASSPDGNYGYTF.

This clonotype was found many times. The chain uses TRBV7-3 and TRBJ2-1, with D possibly being TRBD2 (5 bases). Looked up from germline, CDR1 is SGHTA and CDR2 is FQGTGA. This CDR3 has 14 residues. V was cut by 0 bases and J by 5 bases, with 8 bases left in between. The CDR3 coding sequence is TGTGCCAGCAGCTTAACGCGGGTAGACAATGAGCAGTTCTTC. This translates into CASSLTRVDNEQFF.

This clonotype occurred many times. The chain recombines TRBV6-5 with TRBJ1-3; no definite D call. Trimming left V 5 bases short and J 0 bases short, with 8 bases between. The CDR3 has 14 amino acids. CDR1 and CDR2 (germline): MNHEY, SVGAGI. The CDR3 coding sequence is TGTGCCAGCAGTAATCAGTTCTCTGGAAACACCATATATTTT. Protein: CASSNQFSGNTIYF.

As for this clonotype: With a much larger clone just one base away, this may be a read error. J is TRBJ2-1 and V is TRBV5-4; D not resolved. The CDR3 extends over 13 amino acids. Germline V gives CDR1 SGHNT, CDR2 YYREEE (reference sequence). CDR3 protein: CASSQSGHNERFF. The CDR3 region has the DNA TGTGCCAGCAGCCAAAGTGGGCACAATGAGCGGTTCTTC.

This clonotype was observed at least ten times. V is TRBV24-1 and J is TRBJ1-6; D may be TRBD1 (6 bases). V gave up 4 bases and J gave up 7 bases, with 13 bases separating them. Germline-derived CDR1 and CDR2 are KGHDR and SFDVKD. The CDR3 has 15 residues. The CDR3 region is CATSDPGQPNSPLHF. CDR3 nucleotides: TGTGCCACCAGTGACCCGGGACAACCAAATTCACCCCTCCACTTT.

This clonotype was observed many times. CDR3 region: CSARPGGSNEKLFF. CDR3 nucleotides: TGCAGTGCTAGGCCAGGGGGCTCGAATGAAAAACTGTTTTTT. The chain carries TRBV20-1 and TRBJ1-4; TRBD1 aligns across 8 bases. CDR3 length equals 14 residues. The J segment lost 5 bases and the V segment lost 3 bases, leaving 5 bases of the junction unmatched. Germline-derived CDR1 and CDR2 are DFQATT and SNEGSKA (reference sequence).

This clonotype was counted many times. V is TRBV7-2 and J is TRBJ1-2; TRBD1 is a possible D gene (6 bases). The CDR3 loop spans 14 amino acids. V was shortened by 5 bases and J by 8 bases, with 18 bases between the two germline ends. Per germline, CDR1 SGHTA and CDR2 FQGNSA. CDR3 in amino acids: CASSQDREGVGYTF. CDR3 coding DNA: TGTGCCAGCAGCCAGGACAGAGAGGGTGTGGGCTACACCTTC.

The J gene is TRBJ2-2, the V gene TRBV5-4; 8 bases fit TRBD1. Germline-derived CDR1 and CDR2 are SGHNT and YYREEE (reference sequence). J lost 4 bases, V lost 4 bases, and 3 bases had no gene match. The CDR3 loop spans 14 amino acids. CDR3 coding DNA: TGTGCCAGCAGCGGACAGGGTTTCACCGGGGAGCTGTTTTTT. It yields the protein CASSGQGFTGELFF.

This clonotype was recorded at least ten times. The chain joins TRBV5-8 to TRBJ2-7; the match to TRBD1 covers 10 bases. The CDR3 spans 14 residues. Germline CDR1 is SGHTS and CDR2 is YDEGEE. Trimming cost V 3 bases and J 1 base; bases outside gene matches: 1. This chain's CDR3 is CASSWDRGSYEQYF. The CDR3 nucleotides are TGTGCCAGCAGCTGGGACAGGGGTTCCTACGAGCAGTACTTC.

This clonotype has at least ten counts. The V gene is TRBV10-3, the J gene TRBJ2-1, with 7 bases identical to TRBD1. The CDR3 totals 15 residues. J gave up 4 bases and V 2 bases, and 5 bases lay outside the gene matches. Germline V gene data show CDR1 as ENHRY and CDR2 as SYGVKD. The CDR3 nucleotides are TGTGCCATCAGTGAGAGACAGGGAAGTTACAATGAGCAGTTCTTC. Residues: CAISERQGSYNEQFF.

This clonotype has ten or more counts. The chain links TRBV20-1 to TRBJ2-1; D uncertain. The V gene lost 1 base and the J gene lost 8 bases, with 9 bases spanning the gap. Germline-derived CDR1 and CDR2 are DFQATT and SNEGSKA (reference sequence). CDR3 length: 12 amino acids. Written as DNA, the CDR3 is TGCAGTGCTAGAGGGGTTTTCGATGAGCAGTTCTTC. Translating gives CSARGVFDEQFF.

This chain connects TRBV13 to TRBJ1-1; TRBD1 is a possible D gene (6 bases). This CDR3 comprises 14 residues. Germline V gives CDR1 PRHDT, CDR2 FYEKMQ (reference sequence). V gave up 8 bases and J gave up 4 bases, with 17 bases separating them. The CDR3 here is CASLTGGAGTEAFF. The CDR3 bases are TGTGCCAGCCTCACGGGGGGGGCGGGCACTGAAGCTTTCTTT.

This clonotype was found many times. The rearrangement joins TRBV20-1 to TRBJ2-3, with 10 bases lining up with TRBD1. Per the germline V gene, CDR1 is DFQATT and CDR2 is SNEGSKA (reference sequence). Trimming at V came to 6 bases and at J to 3 bases, leaving 9 bases not matched to a gene. The CDR3 has 15 residues. The CDR3 DNA reads as TGCAGTGCAACTGGGGACAGGGGAGGGACAGATACGCAGTATTTT. Its protein product is CSATGDRGGTDTQYF.

In its sample, this clonotype was seen many times. This chain connects TRBV7-9 to TRBJ2-7, with D hard to call. Looked up from germline, CDR1 is SEHNR and CDR2 is FQNEAQ (reference sequence). Trimming took off 6 bases at V and 3 bases at J, with 6 bases between the two ends. CDR3 length equals 11 residues. CDR3 nucleotides: TGTGCCAGCAGTACCTACTACGAGCAGTACTTC. It encodes CASSTYYEQYF.

This clonotype came up many times. The rearrangement joins TRBV7-2 to TRBJ2-5; 7 bases fit TRBD1. There are 15 residues in the CDR3. CDR1 and CDR2 from the germline V gene are SGHTA and FQGNSA. The ends lost 2 bases at V and 4 bases at J; junction bases unmatched: 7. The CDR3 DNA is TGTGCCAGCAGCTTATCCCCTGACAGGGTAGAGACCCAGTACTTC. Protein product: CASSLSPDRVETQYF.

The table lists this clonotype with many counts. The rearrangement joins TRBV5-1 to TRBJ2-5; 12 bases align to TRBD2. V trimming: 4 bases; J trimming: 4 bases; junction bases outside the gene matches: 8. From germline, CDR1 is SGHRS and CDR2 YFSETQ. The CDR3 loop spans 16 amino acids. The CDR3 region is CASSPGATSGRETQYF. As DNA, the CDR3 is TGCGCCAGCAGCCCAGGGGCGACTAGCGGGAGAGAGACCCAGTACTTC.

Only a few counts were recorded for this clonotype. This chain links TRBV28 with TRBJ1-2; possible D gene TRBD1, 6 bases. With 3 bases removed from V and 8 bases from J, the gap between germline ends came to 16 bases. The CDR3 consists of 14 residues. CDR1 is MDHEN and CDR2 is SYDVKM in the germline V gene. CDR3 residues: CASSFSGRQAGYTF. DNA of the CDR3: TGTGCCAGCAGTTTTAGTGGAAGACAGGCCGGCTACACCTTC.

This clonotype showed up many times. The rearrangement links TRBV20-1 to TRBJ1-6; no definite D call. V was clipped by 3 bases and J by 5 bases, with 11 bases between them. The germline V gene has CDR1 DFQATT and CDR2 SNEGSKA (reference sequence). The CDR3 consists of 14 residues. CDR3: CSASGRSNNSPLHF. CDR3 nucleotides: TGCAGTGCTAGCGGTCGAAGCAATAATTCACCCCTCCACTTT.

This clonotype has a count of ten or more. CDR3 sequence (DNA): TGTGCCAGCAGCTTAGGGCTAGCGGGTTCGTCAGGGGCCAACGTCCTGACTTTC. This gives the protein CASSLGLAGSSGANVLTF. The rearrangement joins TRBV7-2 to TRBJ2-6; TRBD2 matches at 8 bases. J gave up 4 bases and V 1 base, and 9 bases lay outside the gene matches. Per germline, CDR1 SGHTA and CDR2 FQGNSA. CDR3 size: 18 residues.

This clonotype showed up just once. The chain has TRBV28 and TRBJ1-5; D gene ambiguous. Germline CDR1 is MDHEN and CDR2 is SYDVKM. The CDR3 has 15 amino acids. The V and J ends lost 6 bases and 3 bases respectively, with 15 bases between them. The CDR3 is CASRLDRRNNQPQHF. In DNA form, the CDR3 reads TGTGCCAGCAGACTAGATCGACGGAACAATCAGCCCCAGCATTTT.

With regard to this clonotype: This may stem from a read error, because a much larger clone lies one nucleotide away. The rearrangement links TRBV11-2 to TRBJ2-7; perhaps D is TRBD1 or TRBD2 (6 bases each). The CDR3 has 15 amino acids. From germline, CDR1 is SGHAT and CDR2 FQNNGV. Deletions cut 4 bases from V and 3 bases from J, with 16 bases between. For the CDR3, the DNA is TGTGCCAGCAGCTCGTCCGGAGGGGGGAACTACGAGCAGTACTTC. This gives the protein CASSSSGGGNYEQYF.

This clonotype appeared a few times. The chain recombines TRBV6-5 with TRBJ2-1, with 7 bases matching TRBD2. With 6 bases clipped from V and 3 bases from J, the junction kept 11 bases outside the gene matches. The CDR3 extends over 16 amino acids. The germline V gene encodes CDR1 MNHEY and CDR2 SVGAGI. CDR3 bases: TGTGCCAGCAGGAAGTCGGTAGCGGGCCTCTACAATGAGCAGTTCTTC. Translating gives CASRKSVAGLYNEQFF.

This clonotype was recorded a few times. Being one base from a much bigger clone, this may be a read error. This chain joins TRBV7-7 and TRBJ2-3; 7 bases agree with TRBD1. The length of the CDR3 is 13 residues. Germline assignment: CDR1 SSHAT and CDR2 FNYEAQ (reference sequence). CDR3 region: CASSFKGTDAQYF. CDR3 in DNA: TGTGCTAGCAGCTTCAAGGGGACAGATGCGCAGTATTTT.